These T cell receptor beta chains were read from a single sample in a study of early T cells in non-severe SARS-CoV-2 infection. Using its own MiXCR run on the 5' RACE reads, TCRdb lists one record per CDR3 protein. The repertoire holds some 58,000 distinct CDR3 sequences, with about 11% as singletons. The sample in question was whole blood, obtained at baseline. The receptors were sampled from an adult who was a healthcare worker with PCR-confirmed SARS-CoV-2 infection or an uninfected control (not recorded which). CDR3s include the opening cysteine and the closing phenylalanine or tryptophan. Each record gives: V gene, J gene, clone size, D gene, CDR3 protein, CDR3 DNA. The D gene is left open where the match is weak. Clone size is shown for a subset of rows, as once, few, many or a class of expanded clone.

TRBV7-3	TRBJ1-6	few	-	CASFTKGTRWPLHF	TGTGCCAGCTTTACTAAAGGAACTAGGTGGCCCCTCCACTTT
TRBV12-5	TRBJ2-3	few	-	CASKIRGASTDTQYF	TGTGCTAGTAAAATTCGGGGGGCGAGCACAGATACGCAGTATTTT
TRBV6-1	TRBJ1-5	many	-	CASSEGEGAGQPQHF	TGTGCCAGCAGTGAGGGGGAAGGGGCCGGTCAGCCCCAGCATTTT
TRBV12-3/TRBV12-4	TRBJ1-3	-	TRBD1	CASSPRTGPHNSSGNTIYF	TGTGCCAGCAGTCCCCGGACAGGGCCTCATAATTCCTCTGGAAACACCATATATTTT
TRBV20-1	TRBJ2-1	-	TRBD2	CSLGRGGNEQFF	TGCAGTCTTGGTCGGGGGGGCAATGAGCAGTTCTTC
TRBV4-1	TRBJ1-4	once	-	CASSQLWGEKLFF	TGCGCCAGCAGCCAACTATGGGGAGAAAAACTGTTTTTT
TRBV5-1	TRBJ1-1	few	TRBD1	CASSPGQPNTEAFF	TGCGCCAGCAGCCCGGGACAGCCGAACACTGAAGCTTTCTTT
TRBV20-1	TRBJ2-3	few	TRBD2	CSARVPSGGAADTQYF	TGCAGTGCTAGAGTCCCTAGCGGGGGGGCGGCGGATACGCAGTATTTT
TRBV25-1	TRBJ2-1	few	-	CASSPPFINNEQFF	TGTGCCAGCAGTCCCCCATTTATTAACAATGAGCAGTTCTTC
TRBV6-1	TRBJ1-6	many	-	CASSEARGSPVTPLHF	TGTGCCAGCAGTGAAGCGCGGGGCAGCCCAGTCACACCCCTCCACTTT
TRBV5-6	TRBJ1-4	many	-	CASSLEGITNEKLFF	TGTGCCAGCAGCTTGGAGGGCATCACTAATGAAAAACTGTTTTTT
TRBV7-2	TRBJ2-3	many	TRBD2	CASSSGLGLGADTQYF	TGTGCCAGCAGCTCCGGACTCGGACTAGGTGCAGATACGCAGTATTTT
TRBV6-2/TRBV6-3	TRBJ2-1	-	-	CASSYPAGFEQFF	TGTGCCAGCAGTTACCCGGCCGGGTTTGAGCAGTTCTTC
TRBV14	TRBJ1-1	few	-	CASSQLLPTEAFF	TGTGCCAGCAGCCAACTTCTGCCTACTGAAGCTTTCTTT
TRBV19	TRBJ2-1	many	TRBD2	CASSITGGNEQFF	TGTGCCAGTAGTATAACGGGGGGCAATGAGCAGTTCTTC
TRBV30	TRBJ1-4	few	-	CAWSEDSLVEKLFF	TGTGCCTGGAGCGAGGATAGTCTTGTCGAAAAACTGTTTTTT
TRBV6-2/TRBV6-3	TRBJ2-1	-	TRBD2	CASSPQRGYLNEQFF	TGTGCCAGCAGTCCCCAGCGGGGTTACCTCAATGAGCAGTTCTTC